The source of this T cell receptor beta chain is a study of breast tumors, draining lymph nodes, adjacent tissues. Each CDR3 protein gets one entry after TCRdb re-called the multiplex PCR reads with MiXCR. The sample includes over 200,000 distinct CDR3 sequences, approximately 29% of them seen just once. Breast cancer patients provided tissue from their axillary draining lymph nodes. This CDR3 has 16 residues. Germline V CDR1 and CDR2: SEHNR, FQNEAQ (reference sequence). J lost 2 bases, V lost 6 bases, and 7 bases had no gene match. The rearrangement uses TRBV7-9 and TRBJ2-1, with 10 bases fitting TRBD2. The sequence was obtained from a female donor with breast cancer. Some clones in this sample may be carry-over from other donors' samples. The source material was axillary lymph node tissue. CDR3 coding DNA: TGTGCCAGCAGGCGTAGCGGGAGGCCTCCCTACAATGAGCAGTTCTTC. Encoded protein: CASRRSGRPPYNEQFF. The full variable domain, with the rest looked up from reference TRBV7-9 and TRBJ2-1, is DTGVSQNPRHKITKRGQNVTFRCDPISEHNRLYWYRQTLGQGPEFLTYFQNEAQLEKSRLLSDRFSAERPKGSFSTLEIQRTEQGDSAMYLCASRRSGRPPYNEQFFGPGTRLTVL.